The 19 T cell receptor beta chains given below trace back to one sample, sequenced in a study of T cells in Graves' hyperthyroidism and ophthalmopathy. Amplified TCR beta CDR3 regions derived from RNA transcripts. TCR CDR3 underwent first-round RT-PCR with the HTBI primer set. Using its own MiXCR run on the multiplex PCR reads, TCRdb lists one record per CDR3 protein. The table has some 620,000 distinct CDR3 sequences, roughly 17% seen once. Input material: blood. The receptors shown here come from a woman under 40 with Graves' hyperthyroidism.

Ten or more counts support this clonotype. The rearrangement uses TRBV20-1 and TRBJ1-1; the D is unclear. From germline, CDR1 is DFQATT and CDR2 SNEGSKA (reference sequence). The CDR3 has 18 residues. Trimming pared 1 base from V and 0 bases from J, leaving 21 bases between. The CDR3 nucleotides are TGCAGTGCTAGAGCAATCCGGCAGTTGAGTTTTATGAACACTGAAGCTTTCTTT. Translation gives CSARAIRQLSFMNTEAFF.

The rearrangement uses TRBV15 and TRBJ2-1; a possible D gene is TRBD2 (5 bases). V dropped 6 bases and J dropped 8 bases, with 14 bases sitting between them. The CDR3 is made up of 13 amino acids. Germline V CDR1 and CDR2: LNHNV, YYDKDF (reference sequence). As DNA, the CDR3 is TGTGCCACCAGACCTACTAGTATAGATGAGCAGTTCTTC. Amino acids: CATRPTSIDEQFF.

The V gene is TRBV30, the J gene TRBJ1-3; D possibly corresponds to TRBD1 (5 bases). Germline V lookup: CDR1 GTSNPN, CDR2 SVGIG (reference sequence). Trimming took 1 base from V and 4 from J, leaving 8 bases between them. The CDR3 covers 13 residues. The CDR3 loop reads CAWSGQPGNTIYF. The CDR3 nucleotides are TGTGCCTGGAGTGGACAGCCCGGAAACACCATATATTTT. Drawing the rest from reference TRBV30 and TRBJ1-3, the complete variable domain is SQTIHQWPATLVQPVGSPLSLECTVEGTSNPNLYWYRQAAGRGLQLLFYSVGIGQISSEVPQNLSASRPQDRQFILSSKKLLLSDSGFYLCAWSGQPGNTIYFGEGSWLTVV.

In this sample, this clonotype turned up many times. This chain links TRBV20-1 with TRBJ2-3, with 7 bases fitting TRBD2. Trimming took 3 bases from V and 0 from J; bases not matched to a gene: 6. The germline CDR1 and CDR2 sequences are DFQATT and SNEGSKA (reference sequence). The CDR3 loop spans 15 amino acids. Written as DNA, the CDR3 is TGCAGTGCTAGCGGCCAGCGGGATAGCACAGATACGCAGTATTTT. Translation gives CSASGQRDSTDTQYF.

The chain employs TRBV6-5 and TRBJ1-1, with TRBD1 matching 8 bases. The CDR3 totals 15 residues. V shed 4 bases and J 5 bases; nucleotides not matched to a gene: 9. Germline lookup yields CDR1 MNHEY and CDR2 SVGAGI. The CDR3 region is CASSFGQGLGTEAFF. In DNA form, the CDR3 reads TGTGCCAGCAGTTTCGGACAGGGCTTAGGGACTGAAGCTTTCTTT.

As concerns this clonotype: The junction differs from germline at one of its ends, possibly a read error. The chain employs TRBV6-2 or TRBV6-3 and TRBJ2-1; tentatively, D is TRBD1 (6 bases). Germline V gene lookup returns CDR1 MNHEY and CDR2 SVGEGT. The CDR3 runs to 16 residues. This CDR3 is CASSNPQGGAYNEQLF. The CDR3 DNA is TGTGCCAGCAGTAACCCGCAAGGGGGAGCCTACAATGAGCAGCTCTTC.

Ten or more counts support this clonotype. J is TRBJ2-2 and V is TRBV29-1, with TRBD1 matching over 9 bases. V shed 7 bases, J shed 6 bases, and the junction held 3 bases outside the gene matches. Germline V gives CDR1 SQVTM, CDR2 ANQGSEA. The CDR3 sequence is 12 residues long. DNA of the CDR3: TGCAGCGGGACAGGGGAGGCCGGGGAGCTGTTTTTT. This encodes CSGTGEAGELFF.

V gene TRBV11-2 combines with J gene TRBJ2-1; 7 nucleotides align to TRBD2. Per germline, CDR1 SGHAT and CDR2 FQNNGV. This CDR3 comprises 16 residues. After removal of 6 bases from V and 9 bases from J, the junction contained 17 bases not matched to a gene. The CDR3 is CASRRGLGGGSVEQFF. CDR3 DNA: TGTGCCAGCAGACGTGGACTAGGCGGGGGTAGCGTTGAGCAGTTCTTC.

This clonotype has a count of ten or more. The CDR3 coding sequence is TGTGCCAGCAGCTTAGATCTGGTCCGGGGAGTAGTTACGCAGTATTTT. Its translation: CASSLDLVRGVVTQYF. This sequence joins TRBV11-2 and TRBJ2-3, with D possibly being TRBD2 (5 bases). From germline, CDR1 is SGHAT and CDR2 FQNNGV. Trimming pared 0 bases from V and 8 bases from J, leaving 18 bases between. The CDR3 covers 16 residues.

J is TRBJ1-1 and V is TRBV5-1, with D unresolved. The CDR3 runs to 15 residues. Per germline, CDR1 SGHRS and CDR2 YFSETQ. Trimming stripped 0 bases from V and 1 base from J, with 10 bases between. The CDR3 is CASSLAVGPNTEAFF. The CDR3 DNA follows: TGCGCCAGCAGCTTGGCCGTAGGGCCGAACACTGAAGCTTTCTTT.

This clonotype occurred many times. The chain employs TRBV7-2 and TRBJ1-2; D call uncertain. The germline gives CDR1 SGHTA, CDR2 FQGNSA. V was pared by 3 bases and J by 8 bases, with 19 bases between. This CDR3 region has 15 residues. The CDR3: CASSLTKLRAEGYTF. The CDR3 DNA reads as TGTGCCAGCAGCTTGACGAAGCTTAGGGCCGAGGGCTACACCTTC.

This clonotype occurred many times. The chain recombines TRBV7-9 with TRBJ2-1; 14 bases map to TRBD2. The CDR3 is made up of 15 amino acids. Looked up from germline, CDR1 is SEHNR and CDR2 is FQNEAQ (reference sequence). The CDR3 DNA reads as TGTTCCCTTGGGGGGACTAGCGGGAGAATCGGCGAGCAGTTCTTC. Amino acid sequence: CSLGGTSGRIGEQFF.

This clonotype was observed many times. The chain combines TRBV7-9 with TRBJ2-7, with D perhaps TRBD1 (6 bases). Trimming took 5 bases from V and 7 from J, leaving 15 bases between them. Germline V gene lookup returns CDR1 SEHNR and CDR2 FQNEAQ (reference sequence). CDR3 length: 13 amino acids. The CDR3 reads CASSVDSLREQYF. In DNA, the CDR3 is TGTGCCAGCAGCGTGGACAGTCTAAGGGAGCAGTACTTC.

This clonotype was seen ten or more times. CDR3 region: CASSFGLAGKETQYF. DNA of the CDR3: TGTGCCAGCAGCTTTGGACTAGCGGGGAAAGAGACCCAGTACTTC. This sequence joins TRBV13 and TRBJ2-5, with TRBD2 matching over 12 bases. CDR1 PRHDT and CDR2 FYEKMQ come from the germline V gene (reference sequence). V shed 3 bases, J shed 3 bases, and the junction held 2 bases outside the gene matches. CDR3 length equals 15 residues. Based on the CDR3 plus reference TRBV13 and TRBJ2-5, the full variable domain is AAGVIQSPRHLIKEKRETATLKCYPIPRHDTVYWYQQGPGQDPQFLISFYEKMQSDKGSIPDRFSAQQFSDYHSELNMSSLELGDSALYFCASSFGLAGKETQYFGPGTRLLVL.

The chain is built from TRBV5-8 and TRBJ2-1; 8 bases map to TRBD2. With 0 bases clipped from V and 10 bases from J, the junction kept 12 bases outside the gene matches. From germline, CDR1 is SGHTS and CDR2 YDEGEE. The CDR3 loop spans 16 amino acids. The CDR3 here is CASSLGLALVRGEQFF. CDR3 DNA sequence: TGTGCCAGCAGCTTGGGACTAGCGCTCGTTCGGGGGGAGCAGTTCTTC.

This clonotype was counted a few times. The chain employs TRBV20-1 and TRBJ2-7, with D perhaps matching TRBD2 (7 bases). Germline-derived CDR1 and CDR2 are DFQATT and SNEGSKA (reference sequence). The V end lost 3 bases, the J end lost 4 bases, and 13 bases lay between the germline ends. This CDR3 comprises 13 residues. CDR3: CSARNRGAYEQYF. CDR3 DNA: TGCAGTGCTAGGAACCGGGGGGCTTACGAGCAGTACTTC.

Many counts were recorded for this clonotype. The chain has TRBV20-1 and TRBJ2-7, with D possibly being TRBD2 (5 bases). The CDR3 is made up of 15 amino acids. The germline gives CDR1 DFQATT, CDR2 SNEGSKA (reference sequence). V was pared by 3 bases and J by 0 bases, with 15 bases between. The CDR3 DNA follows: TGCAGTGCTAGCGATACTAGGAGAAGCTCCTACGAGCAGTACTTC. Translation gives CSASDTRRSSYEQYF.

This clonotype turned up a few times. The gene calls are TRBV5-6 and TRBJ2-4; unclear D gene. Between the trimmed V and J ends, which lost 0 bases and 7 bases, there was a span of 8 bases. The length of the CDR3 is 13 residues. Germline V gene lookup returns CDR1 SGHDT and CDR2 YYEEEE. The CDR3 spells CASSLGAGNIQYF. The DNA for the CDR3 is TGTGCCAGCAGCTTGGGGGCCGGGAACATTCAGTACTTC.

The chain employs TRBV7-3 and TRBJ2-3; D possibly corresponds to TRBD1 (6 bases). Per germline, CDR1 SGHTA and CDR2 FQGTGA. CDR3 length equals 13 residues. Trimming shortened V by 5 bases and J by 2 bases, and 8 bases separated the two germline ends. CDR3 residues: CASSPGVTDTQYF. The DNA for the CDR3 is TGTGCCAGCAGCCCAGGGGTCACAGATACGCAGTATTTT.